These 10 T cell receptor beta chains were all obtained from the same sample, sequenced in a study of T-cell memory formation after mild COVID-19. From the 5' RACE reads, TCRdb called clonotypes with MiXCR, one entry per CDR3 protein. The top ten hold approximately 3.3% of the sample, which has around 210,000 distinct CDR3 sequences, more than 8% seen once. Sequencing was done on a sample of PBMCs or a T cell subset sorted from them (not recorded which). These receptors all stem from a man between 18 and 29 years old who had mild COVID-19 (a few samples of this study predate the infection). Cell type and time point are not known.

As concerns this clonotype: Just one base apart from a much larger clone, this may be a read error. The chain couples TRBV7-9 to TRBJ1-1; a weak D match, TRBD1 (6 bases). The germline V gene has CDR1 SEHNR and CDR2 FQNEAQ (reference sequence). The CDR3 consists of 15 residues. The CDR3 loop reads CAISLLSGVSTEAFF. The DNA for the CDR3 is TGTGCCATCAGCTTACTTTCAGGGGTCTCCACTGAAGCTTTCTTT.

This chain uses TRBV7-2 with TRBJ2-1; the match to TRBD2 covers 12 bases. The V gene's germline CDR1 is SGHTA and CDR2 FQGNSA. The V segment lost 1 base and the J segment 5 bases; nucleotides outside the gene matches: 3. The length of the CDR3 is 16 residues. DNA of the CDR3: TGTGCCAGCAGCTTAGGCCTAGCGGGGGGGGACAATGAGCAGTTCTTC. Translation: CASSLGLAGGDNEQFF.

This clonotype was recorded a few times. V gene TRBV5-1 combines with J gene TRBJ2-1; TRBD2 matches 9 bases. Germline-derived CDR1 and CDR2 are SGHRS and YFSETQ. Trimming cost V 2 bases and J 0 bases; bases outside gene matches: 6. The CDR3 covers 17 residues. DNA of the CDR3: TGCGCCAGCAGCTTTCCTAGCGGGGCGAGCTCCTACAATGAGCAGTTCTTC. Its protein is CASSFPSGASSYNEQFF.

This clonotype occurred many times. The chain employs TRBV20-1 and TRBJ1-2; 8 positions agree with TRBD1. Germline CDR1 is DFQATT and CDR2 is SNEGSKA (reference sequence). V was pared by 3 bases and J by 6 bases, with 6 bases of the junction left unmatched. The CDR3 contains 13 residues. Here the CDR3 reads CSARRTGYDGYTF. The CDR3 coding sequence is TGCAGTGCTAGGAGGACAGGGTACGATGGCTACACCTTC.

This clonotype occurred a few times. The chain couples TRBV7-2 to TRBJ1-2, with D maybe TRBD1 (5 bases). Germline-derived CDR1 and CDR2 are SGHTA and FQGNSA. The CDR3 runs 14 residues. Trimming shortened V by 2 bases and J by 2 bases, and 9 bases separated the two germline ends. The CDR3 loop is CASSLLTANYGYTF. The DNA for the CDR3 is TGTGCCAGCAGCTTACTGACAGCAAACTATGGCTACACCTTC.

This clonotype was counted ten times or more. The chain combines TRBV2 with TRBJ2-3; 10 bases are shared with TRBD2. CDR1 is SNHLY and CDR2 is FYNNEI in the germline V gene. This CDR3 spans 16 amino acids. J gave up 1 base and V 3 bases, and 4 bases lay outside the gene matches. The CDR3 bases are TGTGCCAGCAGTGAGAGAGCGGGGGGGCGCACAGATACGCAGTATTTT. Amino acids: CASSERAGGRTDTQYF. Filled out from reference TRBV2 and TRBJ2-3, the complete variable domain reads EPEVTQTPSHQVTQMGQEVILRCVPISNHLYFYWYRQILGQKVEFLVSFYNNEISEKSEIFDDQFSVERPDGSNFTLKIRSTKLEDSAMYFCASSERAGGRTDTQYFGPGTRLTVL.

This clonotype was found many times. The chain recombines TRBV20-1 with TRBJ2-1, with D tentatively TRBD2 (5 bases). Trimming removed 2 bases from V and 10 bases from J, with 9 bases in between. CDR3 length: 11 residues. From germline, CDR1 is DFQATT and CDR2 SNEGSKA (reference sequence). CDR3 sequence reads: CSARWEREQFF. The CDR3 DNA follows: TGCAGTGCTAGATGGGAGCGGGAGCAGTTCTTC.

V and J are TRBV19 and TRBJ1-1; 11 bases are shared with TRBD1. Per the germline V gene, CDR1 is LNHDA and CDR2 is SQIVND (reference sequence). Trimming at V came to 7 bases and at J to 5 bases, leaving 6 bases not matched to a gene. The CDR3 is made up of 14 amino acids. The CDR3 sequence is CASKHGQGATEAFF. CDR3 nucleotides: TGTGCCAGTAAACACGGACAGGGGGCAACTGAAGCTTTCTTT.

This clonotype was observed a handful of times. The chain combines TRBV5-1 with TRBJ2-6, with TRBD2 as a possible D gene (5 bases). This CDR3 comprises 16 residues. V dropped 4 bases and J dropped 0 bases, with 11 bases sitting between them. The germline V gene encodes CDR1 SGHRS and CDR2 YFSETQ. CDR3 sequence: CASSRLQNSGANVLTF. CDR3 coding DNA: TGCGCCAGCAGCCGACTACAGAACTCTGGGGCCAACGTCCTGACTTTC.

This clonotype was seen repeatedly, ten times or more. The chain joins TRBV10-3 to TRBJ1-1; TRBD1 matches 7 bases. The CDR3 contains 14 residues. CDR1 is ENHRY, CDR2 SYGVKD, per germline. Trimming removed 3 bases from V and 4 bases from J; junction bases left unmatched: 5. The CDR3 coding sequence is TGTGCCATCAGTGATTTCTCAGGGGGCACTGAAGCTTTCTTT. The encoded protein is CAISDFSGGTEAFF.